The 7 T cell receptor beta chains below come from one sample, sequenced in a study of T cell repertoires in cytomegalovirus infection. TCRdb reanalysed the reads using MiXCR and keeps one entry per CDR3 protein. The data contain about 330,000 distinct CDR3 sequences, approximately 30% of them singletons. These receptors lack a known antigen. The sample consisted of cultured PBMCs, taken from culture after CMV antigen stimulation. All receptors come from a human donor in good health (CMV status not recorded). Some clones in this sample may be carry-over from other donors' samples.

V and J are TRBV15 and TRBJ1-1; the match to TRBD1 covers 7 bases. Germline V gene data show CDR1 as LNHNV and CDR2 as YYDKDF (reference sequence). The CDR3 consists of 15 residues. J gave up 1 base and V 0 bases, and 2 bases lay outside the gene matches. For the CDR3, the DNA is TGTGCCACCAGCAGAGATCGGGACAGGAACACTGAAGCTTTCTTT. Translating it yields CATSRDRDRNTEAFF.

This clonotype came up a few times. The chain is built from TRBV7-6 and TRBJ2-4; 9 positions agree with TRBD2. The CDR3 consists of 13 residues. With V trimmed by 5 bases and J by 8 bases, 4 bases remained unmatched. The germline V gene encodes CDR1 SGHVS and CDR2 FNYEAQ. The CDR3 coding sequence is TGTGCCAGCAGCCAGGCGGGAGGGGACATTCAGTACTTC. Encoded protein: CASSQAGGDIQYF.

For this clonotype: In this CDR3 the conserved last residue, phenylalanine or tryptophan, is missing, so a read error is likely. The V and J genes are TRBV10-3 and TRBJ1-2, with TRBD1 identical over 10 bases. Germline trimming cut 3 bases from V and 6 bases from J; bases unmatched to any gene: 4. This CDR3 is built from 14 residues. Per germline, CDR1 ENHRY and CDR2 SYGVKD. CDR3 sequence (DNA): TGTGCCATCAGTGAAAGAGGGACAGGGGATGGCTACACCTCC. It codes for CAISERGTGDGYTS.

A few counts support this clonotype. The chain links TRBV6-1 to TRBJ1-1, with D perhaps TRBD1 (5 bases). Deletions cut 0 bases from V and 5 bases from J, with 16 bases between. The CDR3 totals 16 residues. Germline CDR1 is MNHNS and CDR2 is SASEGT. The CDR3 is CASSEARRVGRTEAFF. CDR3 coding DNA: TGTGCCAGCAGTGAAGCGCGGAGGGTGGGGCGGACTGAAGCTTTCTTT.

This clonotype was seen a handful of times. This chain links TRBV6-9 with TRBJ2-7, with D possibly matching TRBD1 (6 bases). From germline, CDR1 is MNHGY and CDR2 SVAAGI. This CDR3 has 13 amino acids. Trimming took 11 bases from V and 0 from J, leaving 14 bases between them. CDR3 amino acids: CAAGDKSSYEQYV. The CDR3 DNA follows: TGTGCCGCAGGGGACAAGAGCTCCTACGAGCAGTACGTC.

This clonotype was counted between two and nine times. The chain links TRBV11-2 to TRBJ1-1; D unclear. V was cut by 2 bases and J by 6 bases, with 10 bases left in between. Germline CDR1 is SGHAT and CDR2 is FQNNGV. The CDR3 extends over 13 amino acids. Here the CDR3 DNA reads TGTGCCAGCAGCTTATCAGGAGGAGCTGAAGCTTTCTTT. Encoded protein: CASSLSGGAEAFF.

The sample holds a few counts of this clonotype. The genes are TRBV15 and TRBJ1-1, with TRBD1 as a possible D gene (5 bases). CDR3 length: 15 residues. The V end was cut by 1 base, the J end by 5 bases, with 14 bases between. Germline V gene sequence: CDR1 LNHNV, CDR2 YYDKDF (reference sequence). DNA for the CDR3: TGTGCCACCAGCAGAGCAGGGACCTTGAGGACTGAAGCTTTCTTT. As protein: CATSRAGTLRTEAFF.